A single sample gave rise to the 18 T cell receptor beta chains below, sequenced in a study of blood T cell repertoires in COVID-19. Measured with immunoSEQ multiplex PCR; TCRdb has only the in-frame clones, and not every one. The sample has about 59,000 clones, 70% to 85% seen once. The sequenced sample was peripheral blood. These receptors originate from a man older than 75 with acute or convalescent COVID-19.

This clone was observed a single time. This chain uses TRBV5-1 with TRBJ1-2, with D uncertain. The CDR3 is 15 residues long. Germline values: CDR1 SGHRS, CDR2 YFSETQ. Trimming shortened V by 2 bases and J by 6 bases, and 17 bases separated the two germline ends. CDR3 sequence: CASSLSSGGFDGYTF. For the CDR3, the DNA is TGCGCCAGCAGCTTATCGTCGGGTGGTTTCGATGGCTACACCTTC. Looking up the rest from reference TRBV5-1 and TRBJ1-2 gives the full variable domain: KAGVTQTPRYLIKTRGQQVTLSCSPISGHRSVSWYQQTPGQGLQFLFEYFSETQRNKGNFPGRFSGRQFSNSRSEMNVSTLELGDSALYLCASSLSSGGFDGYTFGSGTRLTVV.

As DNA, the CDR3 is TGTGCCAGCAGTGCTATTACCCTGGACATATTGAACACTGAAGCTTTCTTT. Residues: CASSAITLDILNTEAFF. V gene TRBV28 combines with J gene TRBJ1-1; a weak D match, TRBD1 (5 bases). Per the germline V gene, CDR1 is MDHEN and CDR2 is SYDVKM. Between the trimmed V and J ends, which lost 5 bases and 0 bases, there was a span of 19 bases. The CDR3 totals 17 residues.

The chain has TRBV2 and TRBJ2-3; D is unresolved. The V gene lost 5 bases and the J gene lost 2 bases, with 11 bases spanning the gap. CDR3 length: 14 residues. The V gene's germline CDR1 is SNHLY and CDR2 FYNNEI. CDR3 protein: CASSTMGPTDTQYF. As DNA, the CDR3 is TGTGCCAGCAGTACCATGGGCCCCACAGATACGCAGTATTTT.

Concerning this clone: At one end the junction does not follow the germline gene, possibly because of a read error. The chain joins TRBV24-1 to TRBJ2-1, with D maybe TRBD2 (7 bases). CDR3 length: 16 residues. Germline V gene lookup returns CDR1 KGHDR and CDR2 SFDVKD. The CDR3 nucleotides read TGTGCCACCAGTGATCCAGGGGACGGGGGGCTCCGAGTTCTAATCTTC. Translating it yields CATSDPGDGGLRVLIF.

V gene TRBV18 combines with J gene TRBJ1-2, with 7 bases aligning to TRBD1. This CDR3 is 12 amino acids long. The germline gives CDR1 KGHSH, CDR2 LQKENI. The ends lost 4 bases at V and 6 bases at J; junction bases unmatched: 2. CDR3 nucleotide sequence: TGTGCCAGCTCACGGCAGGGGGATGGCTACACCTTC. Amino acids: CASSRQGDGYTF.

The chain links TRBV10-3 to TRBJ1-2, with TRBD1 identical over 9 bases. Trimming removed 0 bases from V and 8 bases from J; junction bases left unmatched: 7. The CDR3 is 15 amino acids. CDR1 and CDR2 (germline): ENHRY, SYGVKD. The CDR3 reads CAISESRQGEKGYTF. DNA of the CDR3: TGTGCCATCAGTGAGTCCCGACAGGGGGAGAAGGGCTACACCTTC.

This clone appeared a single time. The V gene is TRBV11-3, the J gene TRBJ2-3; 9 nucleotides align to TRBD1. This CDR3 has 14 amino acids. Looked up from germline, CDR1 is SGHNT and CDR2 is YENEEA. V was clipped by 7 bases and J by 2 bases; unmatched bases: 4. The CDR3 sequence: CASIHRGLTDTQYF. The CDR3, as DNA: TGTGCCAGCATCCACAGGGGGCTCACAGATACGCAGTATTTT.

The chain uses TRBV15 and TRBJ1-1; D may be TRBD1 (5 bases). V gave up 6 bases and J gave up 0 bases, with 8 bases separating them. The CDR3 contains 13 residues. Germline V gives CDR1 LNHNV, CDR2 YYDKDF (reference sequence). The CDR3: CATRMTVNTEAFF. The CDR3 DNA reads as TGTGCCACCAGGATGACAGTGAACACTGAAGCTTTCTTT.

The gene calls are TRBV10-3 and TRBJ2-2; 9 bases are a match to TRBD1. Germline CDR1 is ENHRY and CDR2 is SYGVKD. The CDR3 runs to 15 residues. The V segment lost 6 bases and the J segment 3 bases; nucleotides outside the gene matches: 5. CDR3 coding DNA: TGTGCCATCAGCAAACAGGGGGCAGACACCGGGGAGCTGTTTTTT. Residues: CAISKQGADTGELFF.

This chain uses TRBV18 with TRBJ1-1; 9 bases align to TRBD1. The CDR3 length is 15 residues. Germline loops: CDR1 KGHSH, CDR2 LQKENI. V lost 3 bases, J lost 4 bases, and 6 bases stayed unmatched. CDR3 nucleotides: TGTGCCAGCTCACCCACAGGGGGCGAGACCACTGAAGCTTTCTTT. This gives the protein CASSPTGGETTEAFF.

CDR3 residues: CASSLRLAGGTDTQYF. The CDR3 DNA follows: TGTGCCAGCAGCTTGAGACTAGCGGGGGGGACAGATACGCAGTATTTT. V gene TRBV5-6 combines with J gene TRBJ2-3; 14 positions agree with TRBD2. With 1 base clipped from V and 3 bases from J, the junction kept 1 base outside the gene matches. Germline CDR1 and CDR2: SGHDT and YYEEEE. This CDR3 comprises 16 residues.

The genes are TRBV5-1 and TRBJ2-7; D not resolved. The CDR3 contains 12 residues. Germline CDR1 and CDR2: SGHRS and YFSETQ. The V and J ends lost 0 bases and 7 bases respectively, with 8 bases between them. CDR3: CASSLDGREQYF. In nucleotides, the CDR3 is TGCGCCAGCAGCTTGGACGGTCGGGAGCAGTACTTC.

The rearrangement joins TRBV7-3 to TRBJ2-2; D remains ambiguous. The CDR3 contains 16 residues. Trimming pared 5 bases from V and 0 bases from J, leaving 13 bases between. Germline V lookup: CDR1 SGHTA, CDR2 FQGTGA. CDR3: CASSLTKMANTGELFF. CDR3 sequence (DNA): TGTGCCAGCAGCCTTACAAAGATGGCGAACACCGGGGAGCTGTTTTTT.

J is TRBJ2-3 and V is TRBV7-2, with 13 positions matching TRBD2. The CDR3 has 16 residues. CDR1 and CDR2 from the germline V gene are SGHTA and FQGNSA. V lost 5 bases, J lost 1 base, and 3 bases stayed unmatched. The CDR3 sequence is CASSHGTSGGTDTQYF. The CDR3 bases are TGTGCCAGCAGCCACGGGACTAGCGGGGGCACAGATACGCAGTATTTT.

The chain has TRBV7-6 and TRBJ1-2; 10 positions match TRBD1. The V gene's germline CDR1 is SGHVS and CDR2 FNYEAQ. The CDR3 consists of 15 residues. The junction had 13 bases not matched to a gene; V was cut back by 5 bases and J by 10 bases. CDR3 sequence reads: CASSPEVGTGALYTF. In DNA form, the CDR3 reads TGTGCCAGCAGCCCCGAAGTCGGGACAGGGGCCCTCTACACCTTC.

In DNA form, the CDR3 reads TGTGCCTGGAGTGGGAAGGGGGGGGCGCGTGGCTACACCTTC. Its protein product is CAWSGKGGARGYTF. The chain employs TRBV30 and TRBJ1-2; perhaps TRBD1 as D (6 bases). The V end was cut by 1 base, the J end by 7 bases, with 16 bases between. CDR3 length: 14 amino acids. The germline CDR1 and CDR2 sequences are GTSNPN and SVGIG (reference sequence).

This chain joins TRBV10-3 and TRBJ1-2, with D unclear. Per the germline V gene, CDR1 is ENHRY and CDR2 is SYGVKD. The CDR3 is 12 amino acids. V was shortened by 3 bases and J by 3 bases, with 5 bases between the two germline ends. The CDR3 DNA reads as TGTGCCATCAGTGACAGTCACTATGGCTACACCTTC. Its translation is CAISDSHYGYTF.

The rearrangement uses TRBV19 and TRBJ2-7; weak D call: TRBD1 (6 bases). The CDR3 spans 14 residues. Between the trimmed V and J ends, which lost 4 bases and 2 bases, there was a span of 12 bases. Per the germline V gene, CDR1 is LNHDA and CDR2 is SQIVND (reference sequence). Here the CDR3 reads CASSKGHEAYEQYF. In DNA form, the CDR3 reads TGTGCCAGTAGTAAGGGACACGAGGCCTACGAGCAGTACTTC.